A selection of T cell receptor beta chains follows, all from one sample in a study of T cells after yellow fever vaccination. MiXCR, run by TCRdb on the 5' RACE reads, gives a single entry per CDR3 protein. The data show 620,000 or so distinct CDR3 sequences, roughly a sixth seen once. The sample was PBMCs, taken 5 to 6 days after the first yellow fever vaccination. The receptors stem from a man younger than 35 who received the YFV17D yellow fever vaccine. Both conserved end residues are part of each CDR3. D genes are given only for firm matches. Clone size, where shown, is once, few, many, or a class for clones that have expanded.

clone size	J gene	D gene	V gene	CDR3 DNA	CDR3 protein
.	TRBJ1-1	.	TRBV4-1	TGCGCCAGCAGCCAAGAGCCTTTATCCGGATCTGAAGCTTTCTTT	CASSQEPLSGSEAFF
.	TRBJ2-6	.	TRBV5-6	TGTGCCAGCAGTGGGGGGGCGAGCTCTGGGGCCAACGTCCTGACTTTC	CASSGGASSGANVLTF
.	TRBJ2-7	.	TRBV6-1	TGTGCCAGCAGTCTCCCCTCGTCTCCCTACGAGCAGTACTTC	CASSLPSSPYEQYF
few	TRBJ1-1	.	TRBV12-3/TRBV12-4	TGTGCCAGCGGCGAGCTGCTGGGGGAGACTGAAGCTTTCTTT	CASGELLGETEAFF
.	TRBJ2-5	TRBD1	TRBV10-3	TGTGCAATAGGACAGGGCGAGACCCAGTACTTC	CAIGQGETQYF
.	TRBJ2-3	.	TRBV12-5	TGTGCTAGTGGTTCCGGCCTTCCCTTCACAGATACGCAGTATTTT	CASGSGLPFTDTQYF
few	TRBJ1-1	.	TRBV7-2	TGTGCCAGCGCGGGGGCGATTGGAACTGAAGCTTTCTTT	CASAGAIGTEAFF
many	TRBJ1-2	.	TRBV11-2	TGTGCCAGCAGCCCAGTGGGCAGGGGCTTTCGGGGCTACACCTTC	CASSPVGRGFRGYTF
.	TRBJ2-2	.	TRBV19	TGTGCCAGTAGAAGGGCGTACACCGGGGAGCTGTTTTTT	CASRRAYTGELFF
few	TRBJ2-5	.	TRBV7-8	TGTGCCAGCAGCTTAGGCGTGCACCGAGAGACCCAGTACTTC	CASSLGVHRETQYF
few	TRBJ2-5	TRBD2	TRBV20-1	TGCAGTGCCACCCCCGCGGGGGGTCAGTTAGAGACCCAGTACTTC	CSATPAGGQLETQYF
.	TRBJ2-3	TRBD2	TRBV6-1	TGTGCCAGCTCCGGGGGGATAGGGAATACGCAGTATTTT	CASSGGIGNTQYF
.	TRBJ1-2	.	TRBV5-1	TGCGCCAGCAGCTTGGAGCAGCAGGCATATGGCTACACCTTC	CASSLEQQAYGYTF
few	TRBJ2-7	TRBD1	TRBV6-5	TGTGCCAGCAGTTACCGGGGACAGCTAGGCGAGCAGTACTTC	CASSYRGQLGEQYF
.	TRBJ1-1	TRBD1	TRBV28	TGTGCCAGCAGTCTGAATGACAGGGGGCTTCAAGAAGCTTTCTTT	CASSLNDRGLQEAFF
few	TRBJ1-2	.	TRBV20-1	TGCAGTGCCACAGTGGGGTCTGGAGGCTATGGCTACACCTTC	CSATVGSGGYGYTF
few	TRBJ1-4	TRBD1	TRBV4-1	TGCGCCAGCAGCTACGGGACAGCTCTTAATGAAAAACTGTTTTTT	CASSYGTALNEKLFF
.	TRBJ2-6	.	TRBV5-1	TGCGCCAGCAGCTTGACGGGGAGGTATTACTCTGGGGCCAACGTCCTGACTTTC	CASSLTGRYYSGANVLTF
.	TRBJ1-1	.	TRBV10-2	TGCGCCAGCAGTGCCGCCGAGGGGGTTTCGGACACTGAAGCTTTCTTT	CASSAAEGVSDTEAFF